This passage covers 14 T cell receptor beta chains from one sample sequenced in a study of shared clonotypes between healthy human individuals. Clones were sequenced by immunoSEQ multiplex PCR, and TCRdb holds only the in-frame ones, with some missing. The table lists roughly 1,800,000 clones, 85% to 95% of them singletons, with approximately 1% in the top ten. CD45RO-negative cells were positively selected for CCR7, leaving out terminally differentiated effector memory CD45RA+ cells. Sample: naive CD8+ T cells sorted from blood. The source is a man aged 18 to 30 in good health.

This clone appeared once. J is TRBJ2-7 and V is TRBV18, with a possible D match to TRBD1 (6 bases). CDR1 is KGHSH and CDR2 is LQKENI in the germline V gene. Trimming took off 3 bases at V and 3 bases at J, with 15 bases between the two ends. This CDR3 has 15 residues. The CDR3 nucleotides are TGTGCCAGCTCACCGAGGGACACAACCCTCTACGAGCAGTACTTC. It encodes CASSPRDTTLYEQYF. The whole variable domain, filled in from reference TRBV18 and TRBJ2-7, reads NAGVMQNPRHLVRRRGQEARLRCSPMKGHSHVYWYRQLPEEGLKFMVYLQKENIIDESGMPKERFSAEFPKEGPSILRIQQVVRGDSAAYFCASSPRDTTLYEQYFGPGTRLTVT.

V and J are TRBV4-3 and TRBJ2-2; D could derive from TRBD1 or TRBD2 (5 bases each). V dropped 5 bases and J dropped 4 bases, with 8 bases sitting between them. The germline V gene has CDR1 LGHNA and CDR2 YSLEER. There are 13 residues in the CDR3. Here the CDR3 reads CASSYGGTGELFF. CDR3 sequence (DNA): TGCGCCAGCAGCTATGGGGGCACCGGGGAGCTGTTTTTT.

The rearrangement links TRBV5-6 to TRBJ1-2; D unresolved. Trimming removed 4 bases at V and 6 bases at J, with 7 bases between. This CDR3 spans 11 amino acids. CDR1 and CDR2 from the germline V gene are SGHDT and YYEEEE. CDR3 residues: CASSISDGYTF. CDR3 DNA sequence: TGTGCCAGCAGCATCTCAGATGGCTACACCTTC.

This clone appeared once. V usage is TRBV19 and J usage is TRBJ1-4; no clear D. Germline-derived CDR1 and CDR2 are LNHDA and SQIVND (reference sequence). V was shortened by 1 base and J by 4 bases, with 4 bases between the two germline ends. The CDR3 extends over 13 amino acids. CDR3 in amino acids: CASSIAFNEKLFF. In DNA form, the CDR3 reads TGTGCCAGTAGTATAGCTTTTAATGAAAAACTGTTTTTT.

V is TRBV5-1 and J is TRBJ2-5; D gene uncertain. Germline-derived CDR1 and CDR2 are SGHRS and YFSETQ. The CDR3 runs 11 residues. Trimming left V 5 bases short and J 4 bases short, with 6 bases between. Here the CDR3 reads CASRTAETQYF. The CDR3 DNA follows: TGCGCCAGCAGAACAGCAGAGACCCAGTACTTC.

The rearrangement uses TRBV13 and TRBJ2-7; D unclear. Germline assignment: CDR1 PRHDT and CDR2 FYEKMQ (reference sequence). Deletions cut 4 bases from V and 2 bases from J, with 18 bases between. CDR3 length equals 16 residues. The CDR3 bases are TGTGCCAGCAGCTACTCCCTATCTACTATAACCTACGAGCAGTACTTC. Amino acid sequence: CASSYSLSTITYEQYF. Filled out from reference TRBV13 and TRBJ2-7, the complete variable domain reads AAGVIQSPRHLIKEKRETATLKCYPIPRHDTVYWYQQGPGQDPQFLISFYEKMQSDKGSIPDRFSAQQFSDYHSELNMSSLELGDSALYFCASSYSLSTITYEQYFGPGTRLTVT.

The chain combines TRBV27 with TRBJ1-2; TRBD1 aligns across 7 bases. This CDR3 spans 15 amino acids. Germline V gene sequence: CDR1 MNHEY, CDR2 SMNVEV (reference sequence). J was trimmed by 5 bases and V by 6 bases; bases with no gene match: 12. CDR3 DNA: TGTGCCAGCAGCCCAACTGGGGGACAGAAATATGGCTACACCTTC. Translation: CASSPTGGQKYGYTF.

This clone has just a few counts. The chain combines TRBV6-6 with TRBJ1-6; D unclear. The CDR3 sequence is 14 residues long. Germline CDR1 MNHNY, CDR2 SVGAGI (reference sequence). With 7 bases removed from V and 8 bases from J, the gap between germline ends came to 15 bases. DNA of the CDR3: TGTGCCAGCACTGCTCGGGGTGGGGATTCACCCCTCCACTTT. Translated, it gives CASTARGGDSPLHF.

V gene TRBV10-1 combines with J gene TRBJ2-1; the match to TRBD1 covers 7 bases. This CDR3 has 14 amino acids. V was clipped by 6 bases and J by 5 bases; unmatched bases: 7. Germline V lookup: CDR1 WNHNN, CDR2 SYGVQD (reference sequence). The CDR3 region is CASSDRETDNEQFF. The CDR3 DNA reads TGCGCCAGCAGCGACAGGGAGACCGACAATGAGCAGTTCTTC.

The rearrangement links TRBV27 to TRBJ1-2; TRBD1 agrees at 10 bases. In germline, CDR1 is MNHEY, CDR2 SMNVEV (reference sequence). V was clipped by 6 bases and J by 0 bases; unmatched bases: 1. The CDR3 consists of 14 residues. CDR3 amino acids: CASRGQGPNYGYTF. The DNA for the CDR3 is TGTGCCAGCAGGGGACAGGGGCCTAACTATGGCTACACCTTC.

This chain connects TRBV7-6 to TRBJ2-5, with D perhaps matching TRBD2 (6 bases). The ends were cut back, 5 bases at V and 4 bases at J, with 17 bases in the middle. The CDR3 is 15 amino acids. CDR1 and CDR2 from the germline V gene are SGHVS and FNYEAQ. This CDR3 reads CASSPGSGRAETQYF. The DNA of the CDR3 is TGTGCCAGCAGCCCCGGGAGTGGCAGGGCAGAGACCCAGTACTTC.

This chain links TRBV28 with TRBJ1-4; 7 nucleotides agree with TRBD1. V was pared by 3 bases and J by 8 bases, with 6 bases of the junction left unmatched. CDR3 length equals 14 residues. Germline V gene lookup returns CDR1 MDHEN and CDR2 SYDVKM. CDR3 nucleotide sequence: TGTGCCAGCAGTTTTACAGGGGCGGGGGAAAAACTGTTTTTT. Encoded protein: CASSFTGAGEKLFF.

As concerns this clone: The same CDR3 can be traced to other DNA sequences in this sample. The CDR3 DNA reads TGTGCCAGCAGTCTGGCCTACCAAGAGACCCAGTACTTC. Translated, it gives CASSLAYQETQYF. The J gene is TRBJ2-5, the V gene TRBV27; no definite D call. The CDR3 is made up of 13 amino acids. CDR1 is MNHEY, CDR2 SMNVEV, per germline (reference sequence). V lost 5 bases and J lost 0, with 7 bases in between.

The rearrangement links TRBV7-9 to TRBJ2-5; the D is unclear. The V end lost 3 bases, the J end lost 0 bases, and 17 bases lay between the germline ends. This CDR3 is built from 17 residues. CDR1 SEHNR and CDR2 FQNEAQ come from the germline V gene (reference sequence). For the CDR3, the DNA is TGTGCCAGCAGCTTGCCGATCGTATCCCCTTACCAAGAGACCCAGTACTTC. As protein: CASSLPIVSPYQETQYF.